This entry is about one T cell receptor beta chain. The data originate from a study of OX40 agonist ivuxolimab in advanced cancers. Study-level background: Patients received ivuxolimab, an agonistic anti-OX40 (CD134) antibody. Among those treated, three patients had partial responses, one with hepatocellular carcinoma and two with cutaneous melanoma.

V was pared by 1 base and J by 3 bases, with 12 bases between. The length of the CDR3 is 15 residues. CDR1 is LNHDA, CDR2 SQIVND, per germline (reference sequence). The table came from immunoSEQ multiplex PCR; TCRdb's copy has only in-frame clones and leaves some out. The sample has about 160,000 clones, 90% to 95% seen once; the top ten hold about 0.31%. The chain joins TRBV19 to TRBJ2-5; D may be TRBD1 (6 bases). Sequenced material: CD4+ or CD8+ T cells sorted from blood, taken in a trial of the OX40 agonist ivuxolimab. The origin of this receptor is an adult with an advanced solid tumor such as melanoma, head and neck, liver or kidney cancer. The chain's CDR3 is CASSIALDSKETQYF. CDR3 nucleotide sequence: TGTGCCAGTAGTATAGCGTTGGACAGTAAAGAGACCCAGTACTTC.